Below are 32 T cell receptor beta chains sequenced from a single sample in a study of read filtering for tumor transcriptome and immune sequencing. The library was built from roughly 400 ng RNA with molecular barcoded adaptors for alpha/delta and beta/gamma chains. TCRdb analysed the reads with MiXCR anew, one entry per CDR3 protein. The sample consists of about 130,000 distinct CDR3 sequences, about 13% of them appearing once. Sequencing was performed on a population of CD138-negative cells sorted from bone marrow. These receptors were obtained from a donor aged 40 or older with multiple myeloma.

The sample holds many counts of this clonotype. The gene calls are TRBV11-2 and TRBJ1-1; no reliable D call. The V and J ends lost 0 bases and 4 bases respectively, with 6 bases between them. Germline V CDR1 and CDR2: SGHAT, FQNNGV. The CDR3 sequence is 13 residues long. The CDR3 bases are TGTGCCAGCAGCTTAGAAACAGCCACTGAAGCTTTCTTT. Its protein product is CASSLETATEAFF.

This clonotype was detected ten times or more. The chain uses TRBV19 and TRBJ2-1; TRBD2 matches at 11 bases. CDR1 LNHDA and CDR2 SQIVND come from the germline V gene (reference sequence). Trimming cost V 10 bases and J 0 bases; bases outside gene matches: 5. CDR3 length: 15 residues. CDR3 loop: CATTTSGTSYNEQFF. The CDR3, as DNA: TGTGCCACCACGACTAGCGGGACCTCCTACAATGAGCAGTTCTTC.

This clonotype was seen repeatedly, ten times or more. This sequence joins TRBV20-1 and TRBJ2-7; 7 positions match TRBD2. Germline V gene data show CDR1 as DFQATT and CDR2 as SNEGSKA (reference sequence). J lost 2 bases, V lost 6 bases, and 4 bases had no gene match. This CDR3 is 12 amino acids long. In nucleotides, the CDR3 is TGCAGTGCGGGGGGGAGGGCCTACGAGCAGTACTTC. This sequence encodes CSAGGRAYEQYF.

This chain joins TRBV7-2 and TRBJ2-3; D might be TRBD2 (6 bases). Germline assignment: CDR1 SGHTA and CDR2 FQGNSA. V lost 4 bases to trimming and J lost 0 bases, with 14 bases between them. CDR3 length equals 16 residues. CDR3 residues: CASSSLAFRSTDTQYF. The CDR3, as DNA: TGTGCCAGCAGCTCGCTAGCGTTTCGCAGCACAGATACGCAGTATTTT.

Ten or more counts support this clonotype. The rearrangement uses TRBV24-1 and TRBJ1-2; the D is unclear. The length of the CDR3 is 15 residues. V lost 3 bases, J lost 4 bases, and 14 bases lay in between. Germline V gene lookup returns CDR1 KGHDR and CDR2 SFDVKD. The CDR3 sequence: CATSDAQVDSYGYTF. The CDR3 bases are TGTGCCACCAGTGATGCCCAAGTTGATAGCTATGGCTACACCTTC.

This clonotype was seen only once. The V gene is TRBV6-2 or TRBV6-3, the J gene TRBJ2-1; 9 bases agree with TRBD2. The CDR3 runs 15 residues. From germline, CDR1 is MNHEY and CDR2 SVGEGT. V dropped 0 bases and J dropped 8; count of bases not matched to a gene: 5. This chain's CDR3 is CASSYSAGGFDEQFF. Written as DNA, the CDR3 is TGTGCCAGCAGTTACTCAGCGGGAGGCTTCGATGAGCAGTTCTTC.

There are many counts of this clonotype. This chain links TRBV20-1 with TRBJ2-1; TRBD2 is a possible D gene (6 bases). The germline V gene encodes CDR1 DFQATT and CDR2 SNEGSKA (reference sequence). The CDR3 is made up of 16 amino acids. Deletions cut 4 bases from V and 6 bases from J, with 22 bases between. The CDR3 sequence: CSATQTWREAFNEQFF. CDR3 nucleotide sequence: TGCAGTGCTACCCAGACATGGCGGGAAGCCTTCAATGAGCAGTTCTTC.

With respect to this clonotype: A much larger clone lies a single base off, so this may be a read error. This chain connects TRBV9 to TRBJ2-2; maybe TRBD2 (6 bases). Germline V CDR1 and CDR2: SGDLS, YYNGEE. Trimming removed 4 bases at V and 5 bases at J, with 15 bases between. The CDR3 sequence is 15 residues long. The CDR3 loop reads CASSNAGSGTGELFF. CDR3 nucleotide sequence: TGTGCCAGCAGCAATGCCGGGAGTGGAACCGGGGAGCTGTTTTTT.

This clonotype showed up many times. V usage is TRBV30 and J usage is TRBJ1-1; 11 positions agree with TRBD1. The length of the CDR3 is 14 residues. In germline, CDR1 is GTSNPN, CDR2 SVGIG (reference sequence). The V segment lost 3 bases and the J segment 6 bases; nucleotides outside the gene matches: 6. The DNA for the CDR3 is TGTGCCTGGAGGAGGGGACAGGGGGTCGCTGAAGCTTTCTTT. Residues: CAWRRGQGVAEAFF.

About this clonotype itself: A much larger clone sits a single nucleotide away, making a read error possible. This chain joins TRBV20-1 and TRBJ1-2; TRBD1 matches 8 bases. Germline trimming cut 1 base from V and 4 bases from J; bases unmatched to any gene: 11. Germline CDR1 DFQATT, CDR2 SNEGSKA (reference sequence). This CDR3 contains 16 residues. DNA of the CDR3: TGCAGTGCTAGAGGGGGGACAGGTTCCCGTTGCTATGGCTACACCTTC. Translated, it gives CSARGGTGSRCYGYTF.

This clonotype occurred many times. The chain couples TRBV20-1 to TRBJ2-7, with D possibly being TRBD1 (6 bases). The V gene lost 5 bases and the J gene lost 0 bases, with 8 bases spanning the gap. The CDR3 sequence is 12 residues long. Germline CDR1 DFQATT, CDR2 SNEGSKA (reference sequence). The CDR3 region is CSARDNSYEQYF. In DNA, the CDR3 is TGCAGTGCTCGGGACAACTCCTACGAGCAGTACTTC.

Turning to this clonotype: Compared with germline, one end of the junction differs, possibly owing to a read error. The V gene is TRBV7-9, the J gene TRBJ1-1; no definite D call. The CDR3 has 13 amino acids. The germline CDR1 and CDR2 sequences are SEHNR and FQNEAQ (reference sequence). The CDR3, as DNA: TGTGCCTGCAGCGATATCAAGAACACTGAAGCTTTCTTT. Encoded protein: CACSDIKNTEAFF.

This clonotype showed up just a few times. V gene TRBV5-4 combines with J gene TRBJ2-7, with D perhaps TRBD2 (5 bases). The CDR3 is made up of 16 amino acids. Germline CDR1 reads SGHNT; CDR2 reads YYREEE (reference sequence). V was clipped by 3 bases and J by 4 bases, with 20 bases between them. CDR3 sequence (DNA): TGTGCCAGCAGCTCCAACCCTAGCCCCCCTGCTTACGAGCAGTACTTC. This codes for CASSSNPSPPAYEQYF.

In its sample, this clonotype was seen many times. The chain recombines TRBV29-1 with TRBJ2-7; TRBD2 agrees at 8 bases. CDR1 is SQVTM, CDR2 ANQGSEA, per germline. The CDR3 contains 14 residues. J was trimmed by 8 bases and V by 4 bases; bases with no gene match: 13. The CDR3 coding sequence is TGCAGCGTTGTAGGATTCGGGAGGGCCACCCAGCAGTACTTC. It is translated as CSVVGFGRATQQYF.

This clonotype was seen a handful of times. This chain links TRBV19 with TRBJ2-7; D is possibly TRBD2 (6 bases). V lost 3 bases, J lost 3 bases, and 18 bases lay in between. Germline CDR1 reads LNHDA; CDR2 reads SQIVND (reference sequence). This CDR3 spans 16 amino acids. CDR3 in DNA: TGTGCCAGTAGTATGTTAGCGGCAGGGAGAGGCTACGAGCAGTACTTC. This encodes CASSMLAAGRGYEQYF.

The table lists this clonotype with many counts. The rearrangement links TRBV2 to TRBJ1-1, with unresolved D. CDR1 and CDR2 from the germline V gene are SNHLY and FYNNEI. The CDR3 is made up of 14 amino acids. Trimming cost V 1 base and J 1 base, with 7 bases left between them. The CDR3 DNA reads as TGTGCCAGCAGTGAAGGGGCAGCGAACACTGAAGCTTTCTTT. Protein: CASSEGAANTEAFF.

A word on this clonotype: A much larger clone differs from this one at a single base, so this may be a read error. V and J are TRBV7-8 and TRBJ1-1; D gene ambiguous. The CDR3 covers 14 residues. CDR1 SGHVS and CDR2 FQNEAQ come from the germline V gene. The CDR3 loop reads CASTEGEQVYEALF. DNA for the CDR3: TGTGCCAGCACCGAGGGCGAACAAGTGTATGAAGCTCTCTTT.

This clonotype showed up many times. The V gene is TRBV4-3, the J gene TRBJ2-5; 8 bases line up with TRBD2. The trim removed 2 bases at V and 7 bases at J, leaving 6 bases unmatched. From germline, CDR1 is LGHNA and CDR2 YSLEER. There are 14 residues in the CDR3. The CDR3 nucleotides read TGCGCCAGCAGCCAACAAGCGGGAGCATCGACCCAGTACTTC. It translates to CASSQQAGASTQYF.

This chain joins TRBV6-2 or TRBV6-3 and TRBJ2-5, with 8 bases that match TRBD1. J was trimmed by 5 bases and V by 4 bases; bases with no gene match: 6. CDR1 is MNHEY, CDR2 SVGEGT, per germline. The CDR3 is 14 residues long. The CDR3 loop reads CASSSNRGLETQYF. CDR3 in DNA: TGTGCCAGCAGTTCAAACAGGGGGTTGGAGACCCAGTACTTC.

This clonotype was seen at least ten times. The chain has TRBV20-1 and TRBJ1-6; D ambiguous. The germline V and J ends were trimmed by 6 bases and 8 bases, with 14 bases remaining between them. Germline loops: CDR1 DFQATT, CDR2 SNEGSKA (reference sequence). The CDR3 sequence is 13 residues long. This CDR3 reads CSALDAWDSPLHF. The CDR3 nucleotides are TGCAGTGCCTTAGATGCCTGGGATTCACCCCTCCACTTT.

Many counts were recorded for this clonotype. The chain is built from TRBV10-3 and TRBJ1-1; D remains unclear. In germline, CDR1 is ENHRY, CDR2 SYGVKD. This CDR3 spans 14 amino acids. V lost 0 bases and J lost 3, with 8 bases in between. The CDR3 is CAISESGGYTEAFF. CDR3 DNA: TGTGCCATCAGTGAGTCGGGAGGGTACACTGAAGCTTTCTTT.

The table lists this clonotype with many counts. The chain links TRBV21-1 to TRBJ2-1; TRBD2 reflects the table's D call only, with no check against the DNA. TRBV21-1 is a pseudogene locus. CDR3 length equals 18 residues. CDR3 loop: CASSKGGLARDSYNEQFF. Here the CDR3 DNA reads TGTGCCAGCAGCAAAGGGGGACTAGCGAGAGATTCCTACAATGAGCAGTTCTTC.

Concerning this clonotype: A much larger clone lies one base from this, so it may be a read error. The rearrangement links TRBV4-3 to TRBJ1-6; D is undetermined. The germline V gene encodes CDR1 LGHNA and CDR2 YSLEER. The CDR3 runs to 16 residues. The ends were cut back, 0 bases at V and 10 bases at J, with 16 bases in the middle. DNA for the CDR3: TGCGCCAGCAGCCAAGATGATTCAGGTCCCGGGTCACCCCTCCACTTT. The encoded protein is CASSQDDSGPGSPLHF.

This clonotype occurred many times. The CDR3 DNA reads as TGTGCCAGCAGCTTAGCGCCTCCGGGACAGTGGGGATACGAGCAGTACTTC. The encoded protein is CASSLAPPGQWGYEQYF. The chain joins TRBV7-9 to TRBJ2-7, with 7 bases that match TRBD1. This CDR3 has 17 amino acids. J lost 4 bases, V lost 0 bases, and 12 bases had no gene match. The germline V gene has CDR1 SEHNR and CDR2 FQNEAQ (reference sequence).

This clonotype has ten or more counts. In DNA form, the CDR3 reads TGTGCCAGCAGCACCCTAAGCGGGACAGTTAAAACAGATACGCAGTATTTT. As protein: CASSTLSGTVKTDTQYF. The V gene is TRBV9, the J gene TRBJ2-3, with D perhaps matching TRBD1 or TRBD2 (7 bases each). From germline, CDR1 is SGDLS and CDR2 YYNGEE. Trimming left V 4 bases short and J 3 bases short, with 21 bases between. The CDR3 runs 17 residues. The complete variable domain, with remaining parts taken from reference TRBV9 and TRBJ2-3, reads DSGVTQTPKHLITATGQRVTLRCSPRSGDLSVYWYQQSLDQGLQFLIQYYNGEERAKGNILERFSAQQFPDLHSELNLSSLELGDSALYFCASSTLSGTVKTDTQYFGPGTRLTVL.

On this clonotype itself: A clone one base away is much larger, so this may be a read error. The chain combines TRBV7-6 with TRBJ1-2, with unresolved D. The germline V gene encodes CDR1 SGHVS and CDR2 FNYEAQ. This CDR3 is built from 14 residues. Trimming removed 1 base from V and 2 bases from J, with 8 bases in between. CDR3 DNA: TGTGCCAGCAGCTTAGGGAGAAGCAACTATGGCTACACCTTC. Amino acid sequence: CASSLGRSNYGYTF.

Note on this clonotype: This clone may be a read error of a much larger clone one base away. The chain combines TRBV12-3 or TRBV12-4 with TRBJ2-5; 8 nucleotides match TRBD1. The CDR3 consists of 11 residues. The CDR3: CASSGGETLYF. DNA of the CDR3: TGTGCCAGCTCAGGGGGCGAGACCCTGTACTTC.

This clonotype was observed many times. CDR3 DNA sequence: TGTGCCAGCAGTTCCGACTATAACTCCTACAATGAGCAGTTCTTC. Translated: CASSSDYNSYNEQFF. The V gene is TRBV6-1, the J gene TRBJ2-1; TRBD2 is a possible D gene (5 bases). V was clipped by 5 bases and J by 0 bases, with 11 bases between them. Germline V CDR1 and CDR2: MNHNS, SASEGT. The CDR3 consists of 15 residues.

This clonotype has a count of ten or more. The V call is TRBV6-5, the J call TRBJ2-2; D is ambiguous. V was pared by 8 bases and J by 0 bases, with 13 bases between. Germline-derived CDR1 and CDR2 are MNHEY and SVGAGI. The CDR3 extends over 15 amino acids. The CDR3 region is CASYRSETNTGELFF. CDR3 DNA: TGTGCCAGCTATAGGAGCGAAACGAACACCGGGGAGCTGTTTTTT.

This clonotype showed up many times. This chain joins TRBV5-1 and TRBJ2-1; 14 bases fit TRBD2. The germline V gene encodes CDR1 SGHRS and CDR2 YFSETQ. The length of the CDR3 is 17 residues. The trim removed 6 bases at V and 2 bases at J, leaving 7 bases unmatched. CDR3 amino acids: CASKGTSGSATYNEQFF. CDR3 in DNA: TGCGCCAGCAAAGGGACTAGCGGGAGCGCGACCTACAATGAGCAGTTCTTC.

This clonotype was detected only a few times. The V call is TRBV7-8, the J call TRBJ2-7; D might be TRBD2 (5 bases). The germline V gene has CDR1 SGHVS and CDR2 FQNEAQ. This CDR3 contains 16 residues. Deletions cut 5 bases from V and 0 bases from J, with 17 bases between. The CDR3 spells CASSARLTQSSYEQYF. The CDR3 coding sequence is TGTGCCAGCAGCGCCCGACTAACCCAAAGCTCCTACGAGCAGTACTTC.

This clonotype has a handful of counts. This sequence joins TRBV7-9 and TRBJ2-7; D unclear. The CDR3 length is 12 residues. Trimming left V 8 bases short and J 9 bases short, with 17 bases between. Germline lookup yields CDR1 SEHNR and CDR2 FQNEAQ (reference sequence). The CDR3 nucleotides are TGTGCCAGCGGCCCCGGGTCTCTAGGGCAGTACTTC. Translation gives CASGPGSLGQYF.